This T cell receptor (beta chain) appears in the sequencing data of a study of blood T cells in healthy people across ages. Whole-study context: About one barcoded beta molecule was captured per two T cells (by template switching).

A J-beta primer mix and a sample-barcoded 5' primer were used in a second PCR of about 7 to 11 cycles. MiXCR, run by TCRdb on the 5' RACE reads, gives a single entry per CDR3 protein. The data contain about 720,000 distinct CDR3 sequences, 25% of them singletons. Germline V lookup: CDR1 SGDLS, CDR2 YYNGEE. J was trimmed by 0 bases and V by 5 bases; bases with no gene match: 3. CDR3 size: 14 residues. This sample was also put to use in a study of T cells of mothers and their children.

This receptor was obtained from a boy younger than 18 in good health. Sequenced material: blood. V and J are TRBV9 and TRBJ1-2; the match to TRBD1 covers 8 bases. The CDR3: CASRATGANYGYTF. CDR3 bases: TGTGCCAGCAGGGCGACAGGGGCTAACTATGGCTACACCTTC.